The 18 T cell receptor beta chains below all came from one sample that was sequenced in a study of T cell repertoires in ileal Crohn's disease. Clones were sequenced by immunoSEQ multiplex PCR, and TCRdb holds only the in-frame ones, with some missing. Of approximately 15,000 clones listed, 84% are singletons. Material for sequencing was ileal tissue. These receptors all come from an adult with Crohn's disease.

The CDR3 region has the DNA TGTGCCAGCAGAGGACAGGTGAGCTCCTACGAGCAGTACTTC. Its translation is CASRGQVSSYEQYF. This sequence joins TRBV6-1 and TRBJ2-7, with 7 bases that match TRBD1. The length of the CDR3 is 14 residues. V was clipped by 6 bases and J by 0 bases; unmatched bases: 5. Germline V lookup: CDR1 MNHNS, CDR2 SASEGT.

As concerns this clone: The sample carries other DNA sequences with the same CDR3. The V and J genes are TRBV5-4 and TRBJ2-3; 7 positions match TRBD2. The V gene's germline CDR1 is SGHNT and CDR2 YYREEE (reference sequence). This CDR3 contains 16 residues. Losses at the gene ends were 0 bases for V and 0 bases for J; bases not matched to a gene: 4. Here the CDR3 DNA reads TGTGCCAGCAGCTTGGGGGGGGGTGGTAGCACAGATACGCAGTATTTT. Protein sequence: CASSLGGGGSTDTQYF.

This chain connects TRBV29-1 to TRBJ1-5, with D perhaps matching TRBD1 (5 bases). Deletions cut 0 bases from V and 7 bases from J, with 10 bases between. The CDR3 contains 13 residues. The germline V gene has CDR1 SQVTM and CDR2 ANQGSEA. In DNA, the CDR3 is TGCAGCGTTGAAGAGGTAAGGGGACAGCCCCAGCATTTT. This translates into CSVEEVRGQPQHF.

V usage is TRBV5-1 and J usage is TRBJ2-7; TRBD2 matches at 15 bases. Per germline, CDR1 SGHRS and CDR2 YFSETQ. J gave up 7 bases and V 2 bases, and 7 bases lay outside the gene matches. This CDR3 has 16 amino acids. CDR3 in DNA: TGCGCCAGCAGCTTAGGGACTAGCGGGAGGCCTGAGGAGCAGTACTTC. Translating it yields CASSLGTSGRPEEQYF. Full variable domain (missing parts from reference TRBV5-1 and TRBJ2-7): KAGVTQTPRYLIKTRGQQVTLSCSPISGHRSVSWYQQTPGQGLQFLFEYFSETQRNKGNFPGRFSGRQFSNSRSEMNVSTLELGDSALYLCASSLGTSGRPEEQYFGPGTRLTVT.

This clone has just a few counts. This chain connects TRBV10-3 to TRBJ1-3; 7 bases agree with TRBD1. The CDR3 loop spans 17 amino acids. Germline values: CDR1 ENHRY, CDR2 SYGVKD. V lost 1 base, J lost 2 bases, and 8 bases stayed unmatched. The CDR3 reads CAISEYGEGATGNTIYF. The CDR3 DNA reads as TGTGCCATCAGTGAGTACGGCGAGGGGGCTACTGGAAACACCATATATTTT.

The rearrangement uses TRBV7-8 and TRBJ2-2; D gene uncertain. The CDR3 runs to 14 residues. Trimming left V 2 bases short and J 2 bases short, with 6 bases between. Germline V lookup: CDR1 SGHVS, CDR2 FQNEAQ. This CDR3 is CASSLYFNTGELFF. CDR3 nucleotides: TGTGCCAGCAGCTTATACTTTAACACCGGGGAGCTGTTTTTT.

V gene TRBV27 combines with J gene TRBJ2-5, with D hard to call. Trimming took off 4 bases at V and 6 bases at J, with 12 bases between the two ends. Germline V gene sequence: CDR1 MNHEY, CDR2 SMNVEV (reference sequence). The CDR3 runs 13 residues. For the CDR3, the DNA is TGTGCCAGCAGTTGGTTCAAGAGTAAGACCCAGTACTTC. This translates into CASSWFKSKTQYF.

This sequence joins TRBV7-9 and TRBJ2-7; D possibly corresponds to TRBD2 (5 bases). CDR1 and CDR2 from the germline V gene are SEHNR and FQNEAQ (reference sequence). The CDR3 loop spans 13 amino acids. V lost 3 bases to trimming and J lost 6 bases, with 12 bases between them. This CDR3 is CASSLEVSSEQYF. In DNA, the CDR3 is TGTGCCAGCAGCTTGGAGGTCTCGTCCGAGCAGTACTTC. Complete variable domain (other parts from reference TRBV7-9 and TRBJ2-7): DTGVSQNPRHKITKRGQNVTFRCDPISEHNRLYWYRQTLGQGPEFLTYFQNEAQLEKSRLLSDRFSAERPKGSFSTLEIQRTEQGDSAMYLCASSLEVSSEQYFGPGTRLTVT.

This chain connects TRBV6-5 to TRBJ1-4; 8 nucleotides match TRBD1. Germline loops: CDR1 MNHEY, CDR2 SVGAGI. The CDR3 is 14 residues long. Trimming at V came to 4 bases and at J to 5 bases, leaving 3 bases not matched to a gene. CDR3 sequence: CASSWGQANEKLFF. DNA for the CDR3: TGTGCCAGCAGTTGGGGACAGGCAAATGAAAAACTGTTTTTT.

Written as DNA, the CDR3 is TGTGCCAGCAGCGGACAGGGTTTTGAGGGCTACACCTTC. This gives the protein CASSGQGFEGYTF. This chain links TRBV7-9 with TRBJ1-2; 8 bases agree with TRBD1. This CDR3 contains 13 residues. The germline CDR1 and CDR2 sequences are SEHNR and FQNEAQ (reference sequence). The junction had 7 bases not matched to a gene; V was cut back by 5 bases and J by 8 bases.

The J gene is TRBJ1-1, the V gene TRBV5-1, with TRBD1 as a possible D gene (6 bases). CDR3 length: 15 amino acids. Trimming cost V 4 bases and J 3 bases, with 16 bases left between them. Per germline, CDR1 SGHRS and CDR2 YFSETQ. The CDR3 loop reads CASSTLGAGDTEAFF. CDR3 coding DNA: TGCGCCAGCAGCACTTTGGGGGCTGGGGACACTGAAGCTTTCTTT. Variable domain in full (rest from reference TRBV5-1 and TRBJ1-1): KAGVTQTPRYLIKTRGQQVTLSCSPISGHRSVSWYQQTPGQGLQFLFEYFSETQRNKGNFPGRFSGRQFSNSRSEMNVSTLELGDSALYLCASSTLGAGDTEAFFGQGTRLTVV.

The CDR3 is CASSPRLFEETQYF. In DNA, the CDR3 is TGCGCCAGCAGCCCCAGACTGTTTGAAGAGACCCAGTACTTC. V gene TRBV5-1 combines with J gene TRBJ2-5; D ambiguous. Germline assignment: CDR1 SGHRS and CDR2 YFSETQ. CDR3 length: 14 residues. Trimming stripped 4 bases from V and 3 bases from J, with 13 bases between.

V usage is TRBV28 and J usage is TRBJ1-6; D may be TRBD1 (5 bases). Germline V gene data show CDR1 as MDHEN and CDR2 as SYDVKM. With 6 bases removed from V and 7 bases from J, the gap between germline ends came to 16 bases. The CDR3 has 15 amino acids. CDR3 sequence: CASSGGQGGNSPLHF. CDR3 DNA: TGTGCCAGCAGCGGAGGCCAGGGAGGGAATTCACCCCTCCACTTT.

This chain connects TRBV9 to TRBJ2-1; D possibly corresponds to TRBD2 (6 bases). The CDR3 length is 17 residues. The germline CDR1 and CDR2 sequences are SGDLS and YYNGEE. The V gene lost 4 bases and the J gene lost 0 bases, with 17 bases spanning the gap. DNA for the CDR3: TGTGCCAGCAGCCAAGACCAGCGGGTAAGCTCCTACAATGAGCAGTTCTTC. Amino acid sequence: CASSQDQRVSSYNEQFF.

The chain recombines TRBV9 with TRBJ1-2; D remains ambiguous. The germline V gene encodes CDR1 SGDLS and CDR2 YYNGEE. V was pared by 4 bases and J by 6 bases, with 13 bases between. The CDR3 spans 13 residues. CDR3 coding DNA: TGTGCCAGCAGCATCGTGCCTAGGCATGGCTACACCTTC. Translation: CASSIVPRHGYTF.

The chain has TRBV11-2 and TRBJ2-1; TRBD2 might be the D (6 bases). Trimming left V 5 bases short and J 2 bases short, with 13 bases between. Germline CDR1 SGHAT, CDR2 FQNNGV. The CDR3 totals 15 residues. Written as DNA, the CDR3 is TGTGCCAGCAGCCCCCGGGAGCGGCCCTACAATGAGCAGTTCTTC. Protein product: CASSPRERPYNEQFF.

The gene calls are TRBV29-1 and TRBJ2-3, with 10 bases matching TRBD1. Germline lookup yields CDR1 SQVTM and CDR2 ANQGSEA. Trimming took 6 bases from V and 3 from J; bases not matched to a gene: 9. This CDR3 contains 15 residues. The CDR3 loop reads CSVAGQGVGTDTQYF. The CDR3 nucleotides are TGCAGCGTCGCCGGACAGGGGGTCGGAACAGATACGCAGTATTTT.

The chain is built from TRBV15 and TRBJ2-7; weak D call: TRBD2 (6 bases). Germline loops: CDR1 LNHNV, CDR2 YYDKDF (reference sequence). The V end was cut by 2 bases, the J end by 0 bases, with 26 bases between. CDR3 length equals 20 residues. CDR3 sequence (DNA): TGTGCCACCAGCAGACAAGGGGACTGGCGGGCCCCCTGCCACTCCTACGAGCAGTACTTC. Its translation is CATSRQGDWRAPCHSYEQYF.